This T cell receptor (beta chain) was retrieved from a study of T cell responses to AZD1222 COVID-19 vaccine. Study context: Second-dose intervals near 4 or 12 weeks were combined. Study results and limitations: Elevations in Spike-specific TCR breadth and depth followed administration of two AZD1222 doses. At baseline, seropositivity was found in only a handful of AZD1222 recipients. Clonal diversity was possibly underestimated; the donors were predominantly white British and more often female.

The germline CDR1 and CDR2 sequences are SGHRS and YFSETQ. The CDR3 is made up of 15 amino acids. Trimming removed 8 bases from V and 5 bases from J; junction bases left unmatched: 16. This table comes from immunoSEQ multiplex PCR, and its TCRdb copy is limited to in-frame clones, with some not included. The sample contains over 60,000 clones, more than 75% of which appear only once. Comment on this clone: Its cognate antigen is unknown.

V gene TRBV5-1 combines with J gene TRBJ2-7, with 7 positions matching TRBD1. Specimen: peripheral blood, collected on day 0 of AZD1222 vaccination. This TCR derives from an adult in good health. CDR3 loop: CASAYRGYVADEQYF. CDR3 bases: TGCGCCAGTGCATACAGGGGTTACGTTGCCGACGAGCAGTACTTC.